The 10 T cell receptor beta chains given below trace back to one sample, sequenced in a study of beta chain features in type 1 diabetes. The sequenced template was cDNA made from the entire isolated RNA. TCRdb's table, derived via immunoSEQ multiplex PCR, lists solely in-frame clones and lacks some. The data contain around 170,000 clones, 9% to 10% of them seen just once; the ten biggest clones take up under 2.5%. The sequenced sample consisted of central memory CD4+ T cells from blood. These receptors all stem from a woman aged 18 to 35 in good health.

This clone was counted between two and nine times. J is TRBJ2-7 and V is TRBV6-1; the match to TRBD1 covers 9 bases. The length of the CDR3 is 13 residues. V lost 6 bases, J lost 5 bases, and 5 bases stayed unmatched. CDR1 is MNHNS and CDR2 is SASEGT in the germline V gene. CDR3 in amino acids: CASRGQGQDEQYF. CDR3 nucleotide sequence: TGTGCCAGCAGAGGACAGGGGCAAGACGAGCAGTACTTC.

This clone was observed a handful of times. The chain uses TRBV5-8 and TRBJ2-7; a weak D match, TRBD2 (6 bases). This CDR3 comprises 12 residues. The germline V gene has CDR1 SGHTS and CDR2 YDEGEE. V shed 3 bases and J shed 4 bases, with 8 bases lying between them. The CDR3 DNA follows: TGTGCCAGCAGCTGGGGGGATTACGAGCAGTACTTC. Its protein is CASSWGDYEQYF. The whole variable domain, remainder taken from reference TRBV5-8 and TRBJ2-7, is EAGVTQSPTHLIKTRGQQATLRCSPISGHTSVYWYQQALGLGLQFLLWYDEGEERNRGNFPPRFSGRQFPNYSSELNVNALELEDSALYLCASSWGDYEQYFGPGTRLTVT.

The chain is built from TRBV5-6 and TRBJ1-2; perhaps TRBD1 as D (6 bases). Germline V gives CDR1 SGHDT, CDR2 YYEEEE. The V end lost 0 bases, the J end lost 3 bases, and 9 bases lay between the germline ends. The CDR3 extends over 14 amino acids. The CDR3 protein is CASSLGDTYYGYTF. The DNA of the CDR3 is TGTGCCAGCAGCTTGGGGGACACCTACTATGGCTACACCTTC.

The table lists this clone with a few counts. This chain connects TRBV18 to TRBJ2-3; maybe TRBD2 (6 bases). Trimming cost V 3 bases and J 2 bases, with 12 bases left between them. The CDR3 totals 15 residues. Germline CDR1 is KGHSH and CDR2 is LQKENI. The CDR3 sequence: CASSPPGLSTDTQYF. The CDR3 coding sequence is TGTGCCAGCTCACCTCCGGGACTCTCCACAGATACGCAGTATTTT.

The chain links TRBV5-1 to TRBJ1-1, with D perhaps TRBD1 (5 bases). Trimming took 2 bases from V and 1 from J, leaving 12 bases between them. Germline CDR1 is SGHRS and CDR2 is YFSETQ. The CDR3 consists of 15 residues. The CDR3 sequence is CASSFISQGNTEAFF. The CDR3 nucleotides are TGCGCCAGCAGCTTCATAAGCCAGGGGAACACTGAAGCTTTCTTT. Drawing the rest from reference TRBV5-1 and TRBJ1-1, the complete variable domain is KAGVTQTPRYLIKTRGQQVTLSCSPISGHRSVSWYQQTPGQGLQFLFEYFSETQRNKGNFPGRFSGRQFSNSRSEMNVSTLELGDSALYLCASSFISQGNTEAFFGQGTRLTVV.

This clone was picked up a small number of times. The genes are TRBV28 and TRBJ1-2, with D uncertain. The germline CDR1 and CDR2 sequences are MDHEN and SYDVKM. The CDR3 totals 14 residues. Trimming took 3 bases from V and 4 from J, leaving 12 bases between them. CDR3 coding DNA: TGTGCCAGCAGTTTTGGAGCTTCCCTCTATGGCTACACCTTC. This sequence encodes CASSFGASLYGYTF.

J is TRBJ2-7 and V is TRBV10-3; TRBD1 agrees at 8 bases. The germline CDR1 and CDR2 sequences are ENHRY and SYGVKD. J lost 0 bases, V lost 4 bases, and 5 bases had no gene match. This CDR3 has 15 amino acids. In DNA, the CDR3 is TGTGCCATCAGTGCCGGACAGGGATACTCCTACGAGCAGTACTTC. Protein: CAISAGQGYSYEQYF.

The chain uses TRBV18 and TRBJ2-7, with 7 bases identical to TRBD1. J was trimmed by 3 bases and V by 4 bases; bases with no gene match: 12. This CDR3 region has 16 residues. Germline values: CDR1 KGHSH, CDR2 LQKENI. The CDR3 spells CASSRTGALGNYEQYF. DNA for the CDR3: TGTGCCAGCTCACGCACAGGGGCACTGGGCAACTACGAGCAGTACTTC.

This clone was seen a few times. The CDR3 bases are TGTGCCAGCAGCCGAGACAGCCCGTCTGGGGCCAACGTCCTGACTTTC. This translates into CASSRDSPSGANVLTF. V is TRBV11-2 and J is TRBJ2-6; a possible D gene is TRBD1 (5 bases). Trimming shortened V by 5 bases and J by 1 base, and 12 bases separated the two germline ends. The CDR3 has 16 amino acids. The germline V gene encodes CDR1 SGHAT and CDR2 FQNNGV.

The chain has TRBV7-2 and TRBJ1-1; 7 positions match TRBD1. Germline V gene lookup returns CDR1 SGHTA and CDR2 FQGNSA. V was pared by 9 bases and J by 0 bases, with 4 bases of the junction left unmatched. The CDR3 covers 13 residues. This CDR3 reads CASDRDMNTEAFF. CDR3 in DNA: TGTGCCAGTGACAGGGACATGAACACTGAAGCTTTCTTT.